One sample yielded the 27 T cell receptor beta chains listed below, sequenced in a study of Ad26.COV2.S vaccination and SARS-CoV-2 variants. Clones were read by immunoSEQ multiplex PCR, and TCRdb kept only the in-frame ones, dropping some. The sample yields around 450,000 clones, around 91% seen once. The treatment is: 19 received Ad26.COV2.S at low or high dose, single or two shots; 5 received placebo; per-sample allocation not given. Specimen acquisition occurred on day 63 following the initial vaccine or placebo injection. The sequencing here drew on peripheral blood, taken in a trial of Ad26.COV2.S vaccine versus placebo. These receptors all stem from a person aged 18-65 years who received the Ad26.COV2.S COVID-19 vaccine or a placebo.

CDR3 in amino acids: CASSHRGRLAGGALGNEQFF. The CDR3 nucleotides are TGTGCCAGCAGCCACAGGGGAAGACTAGCGGGGGGGGCTCTTGGGAATGAGCAGTTCTTC. The chain recombines TRBV4-2 with TRBJ2-1; TRBD2 aligns across 14 bases. Germline V gene sequence: CDR1 LGHNA, CDR2 YNFKEQ. CDR3 length: 20 residues. J was trimmed by 7 bases and V by 3 bases; bases with no gene match: 17.

The chain employs TRBV11-2 and TRBJ2-1; D remains unclear. CDR1 is SGHAT and CDR2 is FQNNGV in the germline V gene. There are 13 residues in the CDR3. The V end was cut by 5 bases, the J end by 9 bases, with 14 bases between. This chain's CDR3 is CASSRERLGEQFF. The CDR3 nucleotides are TGTGCCAGCAGCCGCGAGAGGCTCGGTGAGCAGTTCTTC.

The rearrangement joins TRBV28 to TRBJ2-1; weak D call: TRBD1 (5 bases). V was pared by 0 bases and J by 7 bases, with 13 bases between. CDR1 and CDR2 from the germline V gene are MDHEN and SYDVKM. The CDR3 runs 15 residues. This CDR3 is CASSLWQGPGNEQFF. The CDR3 bases are TGTGCCAGCAGTTTATGGCAGGGTCCTGGGAATGAGCAGTTCTTC.

This rearrangement joins TRBV7-6 to TRBJ2-7, with 7 bases that match TRBD2. CDR1 is SGHVS and CDR2 is FNYEAQ in the germline V gene. The CDR3 is made up of 15 amino acids. V shed 5 bases and J 2 bases; nucleotides not matched to a gene: 9. CDR3 nucleotides: TGTGCCAGCAGCCTGGCTAGCGGAAATACCTACGAGCAGTACTTC. It yields the protein CASSLASGNTYEQYF. Combining the CDR3 with reference TRBV7-6 and TRBJ2-7 gives the whole variable domain GAGVSQSPRYKVTKRGQDVALRCDPISGHVSLYWYRQALGQGPEFLTYFNYEAQQDKSGLPNDRFSAERPEGSISTLTIQRTEQRDSAMYRCASSLASGNTYEQYFGPGTRLTVT.

The rearrangement links TRBV28 to TRBJ1-2; D not certain. V lost 6 bases and J 3 bases, leaving 11 bases between the germline ends. Germline V gene sequence: CDR1 MDHEN, CDR2 SYDVKM. This CDR3 region has 13 residues. For the CDR3, the DNA is TGTGCCAGCAGCCCTACAAGGGACTATGGCTACACCTTC. This sequence encodes CASSPTRDYGYTF.

The gene calls are TRBV28 and TRBJ2-7, with 11 positions matching TRBD2. The CDR3 length is 15 residues. The germline CDR1 and CDR2 sequences are MDHEN and SYDVKM. The ends lost 6 bases at V and 5 bases at J; junction bases unmatched: 9. The chain's CDR3 is CASSRGGLAEHEQYF. DNA for the CDR3: TGTGCCAGCAGCCGAGGGGGACTAGCGGAGCACGAGCAGTACTTC.

The rearrangement joins TRBV14 to TRBJ2-1; D unresolved. The CDR3 has 16 amino acids. Germline V gene sequence: CDR1 SGHDN, CDR2 FVKESK. V gave up 0 bases and J gave up 1 base, with 10 bases separating them. The CDR3 DNA reads TGTGCCAGCAGCCAAGAATTTGGCTCATCCTACAATGAGCAGTTCTTC. Translated: CASSQEFGSSYNEQFF. Full variable domain (missing parts from reference TRBV14 and TRBJ2-1): EAGVTQFPSHSVIEKGQTVTLRCDPISGHDNLYWYRRVMGKEIKFLLHFVKESKQDESGMPNNRFLAERTGGTYSTLKVQPAELEDSGVYFCASSQEFGSSYNEQFFGPGTRLTVL.

The V and J genes are TRBV28 and TRBJ2-7; 9 bases agree with TRBD2. V lost 0 bases to trimming and J lost 6 bases; unmatched junction nucleotides: 15. CDR3 size: 18 residues. Germline CDR1 reads MDHEN; CDR2 reads SYDVKM. CDR3 loop: CASSLWRGLAGTGPEQYF. Written as DNA, the CDR3 is TGTGCCAGCAGTTTATGGCGGGGTCTAGCGGGAACCGGTCCCGAGCAGTACTTC.

This sequence joins TRBV5-6 and TRBJ2-5, with D uncertain. CDR3 size: 11 residues. The germline CDR1 and CDR2 sequences are SGHDT and YYEEEE. The ends were cut back, 0 bases at V and 3 bases at J, with 0 bases in the middle. The CDR3 is CASSLEETQYF. The DNA of the CDR3 is TGTGCCAGCAGCTTGGAAGAGACCCAGTACTTC.

The chain is built from TRBV9 and TRBJ2-3, with 9 bases identical to TRBD1. V was clipped by 3 bases and J by 5 bases; unmatched bases: 7. The germline V gene encodes CDR1 SGDLS and CDR2 YYNGEE. CDR3 length: 15 amino acids. This CDR3 reads CASSEGTGPLDTQYF. The DNA of the CDR3 is TGTGCCAGCAGCGAGGGGACAGGGCCCTTAGATACGCAGTATTTT.

This chain joins TRBV5-6 and TRBJ1-1; maybe TRBD1 (6 bases). The CDR3 is 14 residues long. Trimming pared 6 bases from V and 0 bases from J, leaving 12 bases between. Germline CDR1 is SGHDT and CDR2 is YYEEEE. In DNA form, the CDR3 reads TGTGCCAGCACCTTTGGGGGGCTGAACACTGAAGCTTTCTTT. This gives the protein CASTFGGLNTEAFF.

The genes are TRBV19 and TRBJ1-4; maybe TRBD1 (6 bases). V lost 3 bases and J 8 bases, leaving 13 bases between the germline ends. The V gene's germline CDR1 is LNHDA and CDR2 SQIVND (reference sequence). CDR3 length: 14 amino acids. In nucleotides, the CDR3 is TGTGCCAGTAGTATTTCGCAGGGGAGCGAAAAACTGTTTTTT. Protein: CASSISQGSEKLFF.

This clone was counted between two and nine times. CDR3 protein: CATSTSGTGASYGYTF. The CDR3 DNA reads TGTGCCACCAGCACATCCGGGACAGGGGCGAGCTATGGCTACACCTTC. The rearrangement links TRBV15 to TRBJ1-2; TRBD1 matches at 10 bases. This CDR3 region has 16 residues. Trimming cost V 4 bases and J 4 bases; bases outside gene matches: 9. Germline V gives CDR1 LNHNV, CDR2 YYDKDF (reference sequence).

This sequence joins TRBV21-1 and TRBJ2-1; TRBD2 reflects the table's D call only, with no check against the DNA. TRBV21-1 is deemed a pseudogene. The CDR3 is 15 amino acids. CDR3 in amino acids: CASSKTSGIGDEQFF. For the CDR3, the DNA is TGTGCCAGCAGCAAGACTAGCGGGATCGGAGATGAGCAGTTCTTC.

The chain carries TRBV3-1 (or the pseudogene TRBV3-2) and TRBJ2-1, with 8 nucleotides matching TRBD1. The CDR3 runs 15 residues. V was clipped by 0 bases and J by 7 bases; unmatched bases: 5. CDR1 and CDR2 from the germline V gene are LGHDT and YNNKEL (reference sequence). The CDR3 here is CASSQEPDRANEQFF. CDR3 bases: TGTGCCAGCAGCCAAGAGCCGGACAGGGCGAATGAGCAGTTCTTC.

This clone appeared once. The rearrangement joins TRBV7-9 to TRBJ2-3, with 8 bases that match TRBD1. This CDR3 spans 15 amino acids. Trimming took 8 bases from V and 0 from J; bases not matched to a gene: 7. The V gene's germline CDR1 is SEHNR and CDR2 FQNEAQ (reference sequence). CDR3 bases: TGTGCCAGCTTCAGGGGGCGTTCTAGCACAGATACGCAGTATTTT. Protein sequence: CASFRGRSSTDTQYF.

The chain is built from TRBV27 and TRBJ2-3; D gene ambiguous. The CDR3 is 15 amino acids. V was shortened by 0 bases and J by 2 bases, with 9 bases between the two germline ends. The V gene's germline CDR1 is MNHEY and CDR2 SMNVEV (reference sequence). CDR3 sequence: CASSLSPETTDTQYF. Here the CDR3 DNA reads TGTGCCAGCAGTTTATCCCCGGAGACCACAGATACGCAGTATTTT.

This chain connects TRBV4-1 to TRBJ2-1; 11 bases fit TRBD2. The J segment lost 1 base and the V segment lost 1 base, leaving 6 bases of the junction unmatched. Per the germline V gene, CDR1 is MGHRA and CDR2 is YSYEKL. The CDR3 has 18 residues. CDR3 sequence (DNA): TGCGCCAGCAGCCAAGTGATCTGGACTAGCGGGTCCTACAATGAGCAGTTCTTC. Its protein is CASSQVIWTSGSYNEQFF.

CDR3 nucleotides: TGTGCCAGTAGTATTTTTTCAGGGCGGAGGATCGGCGAGCAGTACTTC. This encodes CASSIFSGRRIGEQYF. J is TRBJ2-7 and V is TRBV19; TRBD1 or TRBD2 may be the D gene (5 bases each). This CDR3 is built from 16 residues. Trimming stripped 3 bases from V and 6 bases from J, with 21 bases between. CDR1 and CDR2 from the germline V gene are LNHDA and SQIVND (reference sequence).

This chain links TRBV9 with TRBJ1-3; D gene unclear. The CDR3 is 14 amino acids. Germline CDR1 and CDR2: SGDLS and YYNGEE. V was cut by 0 bases and J by 2 bases, with 6 bases left in between. The CDR3 DNA is TGTGCCAGCAGCGTAGTAGGGACTGGAAACACCATATATTTT. It encodes CASSVVGTGNTIYF.

The gene calls are TRBV11-2 and TRBJ2-7; no firm D call. The length of the CDR3 is 11 residues. The germline gives CDR1 SGHAT, CDR2 FQNNGV. V was trimmed by 5 bases and J by 2 bases, leaving 4 bases between them. The CDR3 loop is CASSPAYEQYF. As DNA, the CDR3 is TGTGCCAGCAGCCCCGCCTACGAGCAGTACTTC.

The V call is TRBV27, the J call TRBJ1-3, with D perhaps TRBD1 (6 bases). Trimming left V 3 bases short and J 8 bases short, with 17 bases between. The CDR3 consists of 15 residues. CDR1 is MNHEY and CDR2 is SMNVEV in the germline V gene (reference sequence). The CDR3 DNA reads TGTGCCAGCAGTTTTACGGGGGGCCCCCTGGACACCATATATTTT. Its protein is CASSFTGGPLDTIYF.

The V call is TRBV18, the J call TRBJ2-1; D possibly corresponds to TRBD2 (6 bases). The V gene lost 3 bases and the J gene lost 6 bases, with 21 bases spanning the gap. CDR1 KGHSH and CDR2 LQKENI come from the germline V gene. This CDR3 spans 17 amino acids. This CDR3 is CASSPPLTSGISNEQFF. The CDR3 DNA follows: TGTGCCAGCTCACCGCCTCTGACTAGTGGGATTTCCAATGAGCAGTTCTTC.

The V and J genes are TRBV7-9 and TRBJ2-3; TRBD2 might be the D (6 bases). This CDR3 is built from 16 residues. Trimming cost V 4 bases and J 4 bases, with 18 bases left between them. Germline-derived CDR1 and CDR2 are SEHNR and FQNEAQ (reference sequence). This chain's CDR3 is CASSSAGTSAADTQYF. As DNA, the CDR3 is TGTGCCAGCAGCTCAGCGGGTACCTCCGCCGCAGATACGCAGTATTTT.

This sequence joins TRBV7-3 and TRBJ2-1; no clear D. The CDR3 length is 13 residues. Germline CDR1 reads SGHTA; CDR2 reads FQGTGA. V was pared by 1 base and J by 5 bases, with 6 bases between. The CDR3: CASSLSANNEQFF. In DNA, the CDR3 is TGTGCCAGCAGCTTAAGCGCCAACAATGAGCAGTTCTTC.

This chain links TRBV4-1 with TRBJ2-7; 7 bases line up with TRBD2. Trimming removed 1 base from V and 5 bases from J; junction bases left unmatched: 8. The CDR3 is 15 amino acids. Germline V gives CDR1 MGHRA, CDR2 YSYEKL. CDR3 nucleotides: TGCGCCAGCAGCCAAGGGTCGGGGGGACGGGACGAGCAGTACTTC. This sequence encodes CASSQGSGGRDEQYF.

The J gene is TRBJ2-1, the V gene TRBV12-3 or TRBV12-4; D uncertain. The ends were cut back, 3 bases at V and 11 bases at J, with 11 bases in the middle. CDR3 length: 12 amino acids. The CDR3 protein is CASSFSPSKQFF. CDR3 nucleotide sequence: TGTGCCAGCAGTTTTTCCCCGTCGAAGCAGTTCTTC.